This T cell receptor (beta chain) was found in a study of blood T cell repertoires in COVID-19. Whole-study context: The samples span acute and convalescent COVID-19 from the United States, Italy and Spain.

Germline V lookup: CDR1 MDHEN, CDR2 SYDVKM. The CDR3 is made up of 17 amino acids. Deletions cut 6 bases from V and 5 bases from J, with 26 bases between. Within the 2 weeks before study entry, each person in the exposed group met a COVID-19 case. Authors' methods: Quantification of nucleated cells was approximated via reference gene primer amplification. Method: immunoSEQ multiplex PCR; TCRdb's copy keeps in-frame clones and lacks some. Clonal size and the V and J genes are those of that table, whereas D and trimming came from the DNA. The sample contains roughly 150,000 clones, roughly 88% of which appear only once.

The rearrangement links TRBV28 to TRBJ2-7, with D possibly matching TRBD1 (6 bases). The source material was PBMCs or T cells enriched from blood (not recorded which). The sequence was collected from a man in his 70s who had been exposed to COVID-19. The CDR3 protein is CASRSWDIVSRSDEQYF. CDR3 in DNA: TGTGCCAGCAGGTCGTGGGACATCGTTTCCAGGTCGGACGAGCAGTACTTC.